This TCR beta chain was identified in a study of T cell clonotyping in hematopoietic cell transplantation. With respect to this clone: Antigen specificity is unknown.

Profiled with immunoSEQ multiplex PCR; TCRdb holds only in-frame clones, not every one. The profile shows 35,000 to 45,000 clones, roughly 92% of them singletons. Per germline, CDR1 SEHNR and CDR2 FQNEAQ (reference sequence). CDR3 length equals 14 residues. Trimming cost V 4 bases and J 1 base, with 10 bases left between them. Whole-study results and caveats: CD4 and CD8 repertoire contributions could not be separated without sorting. Graft donor and pretransplant recipient Inverse Simpson Index values predicted broader posttransplant TCR diversity. Recipient TCR diversity dropped after transplant; expanded clonotypes rose from day 30 to 180. At the given depth, recipient repertoires were over 95% de novo clonotypes.

The sequence was collected from a woman aged 45-65 years in good health. Some clones in this sample may be carry-over from other donors' samples. Specimen: peripheral blood mononuclear cells. The genes are TRBV7-9 and TRBJ1-1, with D perhaps matching TRBD1 (5 bases). CDR3 residues: CASSSPGQNTEAFF. The CDR3, as DNA: TGTGCCAGCAGCTCCCCTGGACAGAACACTGAAGCTTTCTTT.